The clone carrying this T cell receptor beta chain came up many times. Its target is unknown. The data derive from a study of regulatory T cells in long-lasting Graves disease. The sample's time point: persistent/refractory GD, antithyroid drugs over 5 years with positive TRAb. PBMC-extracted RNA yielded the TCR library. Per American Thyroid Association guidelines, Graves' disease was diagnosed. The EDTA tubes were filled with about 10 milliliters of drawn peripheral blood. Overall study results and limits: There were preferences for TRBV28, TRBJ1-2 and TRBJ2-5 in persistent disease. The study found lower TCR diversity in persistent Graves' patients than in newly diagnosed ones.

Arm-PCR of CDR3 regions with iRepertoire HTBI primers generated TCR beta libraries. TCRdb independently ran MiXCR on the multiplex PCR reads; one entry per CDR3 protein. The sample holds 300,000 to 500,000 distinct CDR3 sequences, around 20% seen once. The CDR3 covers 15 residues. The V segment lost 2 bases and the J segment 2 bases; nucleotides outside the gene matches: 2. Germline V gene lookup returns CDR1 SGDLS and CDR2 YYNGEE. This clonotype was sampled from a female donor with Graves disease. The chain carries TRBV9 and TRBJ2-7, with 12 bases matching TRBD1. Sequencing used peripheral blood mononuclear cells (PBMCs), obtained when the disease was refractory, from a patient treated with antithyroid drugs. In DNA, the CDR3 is TGTGCCAGCAGCGTTGGGACAGGGGGCCCCTACGAGCAGTACTTC. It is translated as CASSVGTGGPYEQYF. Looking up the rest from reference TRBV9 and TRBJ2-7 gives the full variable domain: DSGVTQTPKHLITATGQRVTLRCSPRSGDLSVYWYQQSLDQGLQFLIQYYNGEERAKGNILERFSAQQFPDLHSELNLSSLELGDSALYFCASSVGTGGPYEQYFGPGTRLTVT.